These T cell receptor beta chains were read from a single sample in a study of blood T cell repertoires in COVID-19. Produced via immunoSEQ multiplex PCR; TCRdb's table is partial and in-frame only. Of about 120,000 clones in the sample, approximately 80% were seen once. The sequenced material came from peripheral blood. These receptors all come from a woman in her thirties or forties with acute or convalescent COVID-19. The CDR3 runs from the conserved cysteine through the conserved F or W. A D gene is named only where the DNA matches it firmly. Only part of the rows carry a size: once, few, many, or a class if the clone is expanded.

j_gene	abundance	v_gene	d_gene	CDR3aa	CDR3nt
TRBJ2-1	.	TRBV7-2	.	CASSLLNEQFF	TGTGCCAGCAGCCTTTTAAATGAGCAGTTCTTC
TRBJ1-4	.	TRBV7-8	.	CASSLYEPGNEKLFF	TGTGCCAGCAGCTTATACGAACCGGGAAATGAAAAACTGTTTTTT
TRBJ1-2	.	TRBV7-9	TRBD1	CASSLASGGRGYGYTF	TGTGCCAGCAGCTTAGCGTCAGGGGGCAGGGGCTATGGCTACACCTTC
TRBJ2-7	.	TRBV6-5	.	CASSYTRGGYEQYF	TGTGCCAGCAGTTACACGCGGGGAGGCTACGAGCAGTACTTC
TRBJ2-1	.	TRBV5-4	TRBD2	CASSSGRGGNEQFF	TGTGCCAGCAGTTCGGGGAGGGGCGGGAATGAGCAGTTCTTC
TRBJ2-7	.	TRBV5-6	.	CASSLGGPRPEQYF	TGTGCCAGCAGCTTGGGGGGGCCAAGGCCCGAGCAGTACTTC
TRBJ2-7	.	TRBV19	.	CATTGNYEQYF	TGTGCCACCACCGGGAACTACGAGCAGTACTTC
TRBJ1-1	once	TRBV7-3	.	CASSLHRAHTEAFF	TGTGCCAGCAGCTTACACAGGGCCCACACTGAAGCTTTCTTT
TRBJ1-4	.	TRBV7-2	.	CASSLDPSTNEKLFF	TGTGCCAGCAGCTTAGATCCGTCAACTAATGAAAAACTGTTTTTT
TRBJ1-1	.	TRBV6-5	.	CASLSGGTMRTEAFF	TGTGCCAGCCTCAGTGGGGGCACCATGAGGACTGAAGCTTTCTTT
TRBJ1-6	.	TRBV18	.	CASSQQDNSPLHF	TGTGCCAGCTCACAACAGGATAATTCACCCCTCCACTTT
TRBJ2-2	.	TRBV5-4	.	CASSVGGRGELFF	TGTGCCAGCAGCGTCGGGGGTCGCGGGGAGCTGTTTTTT
TRBJ1-2	few	TRBV4-1	.	CASSPAGSYGYTF	TGCGCCAGCAGCCCCGCAGGCTCCTATGGCTACACCTTC
TRBJ2-2	.	TRBV2	TRBD2	CAGSLLAGGNTGELFF	TGTGCCGGCAGCCTACTAGCGGGGGGGAACACCGGGGAGCTGTTTTTT
TRBJ1-1	.	TRBV10-3	TRBD1	CAISQGQANTEAFF	TGTGCCATCAGCCAAGGACAGGCGAACACTGAAGCTTTCTTT
TRBJ1-2	.	TRBV5-6	.	CASSFLTDTPYGYTF	TGTGCCAGCAGCTTCCTGACGGACACCCCCTATGGCTACACCTTC
TRBJ2-1	.	TRBV9	.	CASSVVGGAWEQFF	TGTGCCAGCAGCGTAGTAGGGGGGGCCTGGGAGCAGTTCTTC
TRBJ1-1	.	TRBV6-2/TRBV6-3	.	CASSLLVHPNTEAFF	TGTGCCAGCAGTTTGTTGGTACACCCGAACACTGAAGCTTTCTTT
TRBJ1-2	.	TRBV6-6	.	CASSYGSQANYGYTF	TGTGCCAGCAGTTACGGCAGCCAGGCTAACTATGGCTACACCTTC
TRBJ1-1	.	TRBV7-9	.	CASSNHIVAGGYNEAFF	TGTGCCAGCAGTAATCATATAGTAGCGGGGGGATACAATGAAGCTTTCTTT
TRBJ2-3	once	TRBV5-1	TRBD2	CASSLKGSGGAADTQYF	TGCGCCAGCAGCTTGAAGGGTAGCGGGGGTGCGGCAGATACGCAGTATTTT
TRBJ2-5	.	TRBV14	TRBD2	CASSPKRGVGSEETQYF	TGTGCCAGCAGCCCCAAGCGGGGGGTTGGGTCGGAAGAGACCCAGTACTTC
TRBJ2-3	.	TRBV21-1	.	CASSKVVARAKDTQYF	TGTGCCAGCAGCAAAGTAGTCGCCAGGGCTAAAGATACGCAGTATTTT
TRBJ1-2	.	TRBV27	TRBD1	CASSLPGGYGYTF	TGTGCCAGCAGTTTACCAGGGGGCTATGGCTACACCTTC
TRBJ2-3	.	TRBV3-1/TRBV3-2	TRBD2	CASSQGGAGVKDTQYF	TGTGCCAGCAGCCAAGGTGGAGCGGGGGTGAAAGATACGCAGTATTTT
TRBJ2-7	.	TRBV9	.	CASSPDPSLRGEQYF	TGTGCCAGCAGCCCCGATCCTAGCTTGCGGGGTGAGCAGTACTTC
TRBJ2-1	.	TRBV11-2	TRBD1	CASSSNPGQGYNEQFF	TGTGCCAGCAGCTCTAACCCGGGACAGGGATACAATGAGCAGTTCTTC
TRBJ1-3	.	TRBV30	TRBD1	CAWSFRGTGGSGNTIYF	TGTGCCTGGAGTTTCCGAGGGACAGGGGGCTCTGGAAACACCATATATTTT
TRBJ2-3	.	TRBV6-5	.	CASSYSTGVGYTQYF	TGTGCCAGCAGTTACTCGACGGGGGTTGGATATACGCAGTATTTT
TRBJ1-6	.	TRBV9	TRBD1	CASSPVGQYNSPLHF	TGTGCCAGCAGCCCAGTGGGACAGTATAATTCACCCCTCCACTTT
TRBJ2-3	.	TRBV6-1	.	CASSELGGAQYF	TGTGCCAGCAGTGAACTAGGAGGGGCGCAGTATTTT
TRBJ2-7	.	TRBV6-1	TRBD2	CASSDSGNSYEQYF	TGTGCCAGCAGTGACAGCGGGAACTCCTACGAGCAGTACTTC
TRBJ1-2	.	TRBV30	.	CAWSRGDGYTF	TGTGCCTGGTCCCGGGGGGATGGCTACACCTTC
TRBJ1-4	.	TRBV25-1	.	CASSAGVRGEKLFF	TGTGCCAGCAGTGCAGGGGTACGGGGTGAAAAACTGTTTTTT
TRBJ1-2	.	TRBV19	TRBD1	CASSLGQVGYGYTF	TGTGCCAGTAGTCTAGGACAGGTTGGCTATGGCTACACCTTC
TRBJ1-5	once	TRBV4-1	TRBD1	CASSQRTGALNQPQHF	TGCGCCAGCAGCCAAAGGACAGGGGCCCTCAATCAGCCCCAGCATTTT
TRBJ1-6	.	TRBV3-1/TRBV3-2	.	CASSQEYGRNSPLHF	TGTGCCAGCAGCCAAGAGTACGGGAGGAATTCACCCCTCCACTTT
TRBJ1-2	few	TRBV6-5	TRBD1	CASSYSTGAGYTF	TGTGCCAGCAGTTACTCGACAGGGGCTGGCTACACCTTC
TRBJ1-2	once	TRBV6-4	TRBD1	CASSDSTGIGYTF	TGTGCCAGCAGTGACTCGACAGGGATAGGCTACACCTTC
TRBJ2-7	.	TRBV6-5	.	CASSRWGGESYEQYF	TGTGCCAGCAGTCGCTGGGGGGGCGAGTCCTACGAGCAGTACTTC
TRBJ2-2	.	TRBV19	TRBD2	CASSIWGLAGARGKTGELFF	TGTGCCAGTAGTATCTGGGGACTAGCGGGGGCGCGAGGGAAGACCGGGGAGCTGTTTTTT
TRBJ2-1	.	TRBV6-6	.	CASSSPSSYNEQFF	TGTGCCAGCAGTTCCCCGAGCTCCTACAATGAGCAGTTCTTC
TRBJ2-7	.	TRBV30	.	CAWTRGAPYEQYF	TGTGCCTGGACTCGGGGTGCTCCCTACGAGCAGTACTTC
TRBJ1-2	few	TRBV19	.	CASSIMGGNGYTF	TGTGCCAGTAGTATAATGGGAGGAAATGGCTACACCTTC